Below, 21 T cell receptor beta chains from the same sample are listed, as sequenced in a study of blood T cell repertoires in COVID-19. Clones were read by immunoSEQ multiplex PCR, and TCRdb kept only the in-frame ones, dropping some. The sample consists of about 530,000 clones, 85% to 90% of them appearing once. The source material was peripheral blood. These TCRs come from a woman between 45 and 65 years old with COVID-19, enrolled during active disease.

The rearrangement joins TRBV20-1 to TRBJ1-4, with TRBD1 identical over 8 bases. The germline V gene has CDR1 DFQATT and CDR2 SNEGSKA (reference sequence). This CDR3 contains 14 residues. V trimming: 3 bases; J trimming: 6 bases; junction bases outside the gene matches: 6. The CDR3 nucleotides read TGCAGTGCTAGTCTTAGACAGGGGTATGAAAAACTGTTTTTT. Translation: CSASLRQGYEKLFF.

The chain has TRBV10-3 and TRBJ1-6; maybe TRBD1 (6 bases). The germline CDR1 and CDR2 sequences are ENHRY and SYGVKD. Between the trimmed V and J ends, which lost 6 bases and 7 bases, there was a span of 13 bases. This CDR3 comprises 14 residues. The CDR3 DNA reads as TGTGCCATCAGCCCTCAGGGGAAAAATTCACCCCTCCACTTT. Translation: CAISPQGKNSPLHF.

This clone was found once. V gene TRBV6-5 combines with J gene TRBJ2-2, with 7 bases aligning to TRBD1. Germline assignment: CDR1 MNHEY and CDR2 SVGAGI. Trimming took 4 bases from V and 3 from J; bases not matched to a gene: 8. CDR3 length: 16 residues. The CDR3 DNA reads TGTGCCAGCAGTTCCTTCGGACAGGCGGACACCGGGGAGCTGTTTTTT. This translates into CASSSFGQADTGELFF.

The V call is TRBV10-2, the J call TRBJ1-1; 9 bases are shared with TRBD1. This CDR3 region has 17 residues. Trimming at V came to 0 bases and at J to 0 bases, leaving 5 bases not matched to a gene. The germline gives CDR1 WSHSY, CDR2 SAAADI. The CDR3 region has the DNA TGCGCCAGCAGTGAGTCGACAGGGGGACTGGTGAACACTGAAGCTTTCTTT. Translation: CASSESTGGLVNTEAFF.

CDR3 region: CASKETTGKAFF. For the CDR3, the DNA is TGTGCCAGCAAAGAGACTACAGGGAAAGCTTTCTTT. The chain links TRBV9 to TRBJ1-1; possible D gene TRBD1, 6 bases. V was cut by 6 bases and J by 9 bases, with 15 bases left in between. Germline V CDR1 and CDR2: SGDLS, YYNGEE. The CDR3 has 12 residues.

This chain joins TRBV30 and TRBJ1-1; perhaps TRBD1 as D (5 bases). The germline CDR1 and CDR2 sequences are GTSNPN and SVGIG (reference sequence). Trimming pared 5 bases from V and 5 bases from J, leaving 6 bases between. CDR3 length: 10 amino acids. The CDR3 DNA reads as TGTGCCTGGGGGGGGACTGAAGCTTTCTTT. Its translation: CAWGGTEAFF.

This chain joins TRBV30 and TRBJ1-2; no reliable D call. Trimming removed 6 bases from V and 0 bases from J, with 11 bases in between. There are 13 residues in the CDR3. Germline-derived CDR1 and CDR2 are GTSNPN and SVGIG (reference sequence). The CDR3 here is CACSSGANYGYTF. CDR3 DNA sequence: TGTGCCTGCTCGTCCGGGGCTAACTATGGCTACACCTTC. The whole variable domain, filled in from reference TRBV30 and TRBJ1-2, reads SQTIHQWPATLVQPVGSPLSLECTVEGTSNPNLYWYRQAAGRGLQLLFYSVGIGQISSEVPQNLSASRPQDRQFILSSKKLLLSDSGFYLCACSSGANYGYTFGSGTRLTVV.

The chain uses TRBV7-3 and TRBJ2-2; tentatively, D is TRBD2 (6 bases). Germline V gene sequence: CDR1 SGHTA, CDR2 FQGTGA. Between the trimmed V and J ends, which lost 6 bases and 2 bases, there was a span of 16 bases. This CDR3 contains 16 residues. The CDR3 DNA reads as TGTGCCAGCAGTAATAGATTACTAGCAAACACCGGGGAGCTGTTTTTT. It is translated as CASSNRLLANTGELFF.

The V gene is TRBV6-5, the J gene TRBJ1-1, with TRBD1 as a possible D gene (6 bases). The length of the CDR3 is 14 residues. V was cut by 0 bases and J by 4 bases, with 9 bases left in between. Germline CDR1 and CDR2: MNHEY and SVGAGI. CDR3 sequence reads: CASSYSQGGTEAFF. The CDR3 DNA reads TGTGCCAGCAGTTACTCACAGGGTGGCACTGAAGCTTTCTTT.

The chain couples TRBV9 to TRBJ1-3; TRBD1 aligns across 7 bases. The CDR3 is 16 amino acids. Per germline, CDR1 SGDLS and CDR2 YYNGEE. V was clipped by 4 bases and J by 0 bases; unmatched bases: 7. The CDR3: CASSPQGVRSGNTIYF. The CDR3 DNA reads TGTGCCAGCAGCCCCCAGGGGGTGCGCTCTGGAAACACCATATATTTT. The entire variable domain, with the rest obtained from reference TRBV9 and TRBJ1-3, is as follows: DSGVTQTPKHLITATGQRVTLRCSPRSGDLSVYWYQQSLDQGLQFLIQYYNGEERAKGNILERFSAQQFPDLHSELNLSSLELGDSALYFCASSPQGVRSGNTIYFGEGSWLTVV.

This chain uses TRBV10-3 with TRBJ2-2; no reliable D call. Per germline, CDR1 ENHRY and CDR2 SYGVKD. V was clipped by 5 bases and J by 0 bases, with 10 bases between them. There are 15 residues in the CDR3. The CDR3 spells CAISSLIPNTGELFF. In nucleotides, the CDR3 is TGTGCCATCAGTTCTCTTATTCCGAACACCGGGGAGCTGTTTTTT.

V and J are TRBV19 and TRBJ2-7; 8 bases map to TRBD2. Germline CDR1 reads LNHDA; CDR2 reads SQIVND (reference sequence). This CDR3 has 15 amino acids. The junction had 7 bases not matched to a gene; V was cut back by 3 bases and J by 3 bases. CDR3 DNA: TGTGCCAGTAGTATTCGGGGTAGCGGGGTCTACGAGCAGTACTTC. This translates into CASSIRGSGVYEQYF. Full variable domain (rest looked up from reference TRBV19 and TRBJ2-7): DGGITQSPKYLFRKEGQNVTLSCEQNLNHDAMYWYRQDPGQGLRLIYYSQIVNDFQKGDIAEGYSVSREKKESFPLTVTSAQKNPTAFYLCASSIRGSGVYEQYFGPGTRLTVT.

This clone has only one observation. The chain carries TRBV5-1 and TRBJ1-2; D possibly corresponds to TRBD1 (6 bases). CDR1 and CDR2 (germline): SGHRS, YFSETQ. V gave up 1 base and J gave up 5 bases, with 15 bases separating them. This CDR3 is 15 amino acids long. The CDR3 region is CASSLIVGGFYGYTF. CDR3 coding DNA: TGCGCCAGCAGCTTGATCGTTGGGGGCTTTTATGGCTACACCTTC.

The J gene is TRBJ2-1, the V gene TRBV5-1; no clear D gene. Germline assignment: CDR1 SGHRS and CDR2 YFSETQ. CDR3 length equals 11 residues. The ends were cut back, 4 bases at V and 3 bases at J, with 2 bases in the middle. CDR3 protein: CASSRYNEQFF. CDR3 DNA sequence: TGCGCCAGCAGCCGCTACAATGAGCAGTTCTTC.

The chain combines TRBV4-1 with TRBJ2-1, with a possible D match to TRBD1 (6 bases). CDR1 and CDR2 (germline): MGHRA, YSYEKL. V was trimmed by 1 base and J by 8 bases, leaving 12 bases between them. The CDR3 has 14 residues. Written as DNA, the CDR3 is TGCGCCAGCAGCCAAGTCCGGGGACATGATGAGCAGTTCTTC. Translation gives CASSQVRGHDEQFF.

In the case of this clone: This sample also contains other DNA sequences that code for the same CDR3. The chain is built from TRBV11-3 and TRBJ2-7; D remains ambiguous. The V end lost 1 base, the J end lost 3 bases, and 7 bases lay between the germline ends. CDR3 size: 13 residues. The germline V gene has CDR1 SGHNT and CDR2 YENEEA. CDR3 amino acids: CASSLGGSYEQYF. The CDR3 DNA follows: TGTGCCAGCAGCTTAGGAGGAAGCTACGAGCAGTACTTC.

This chain uses TRBV5-1 with TRBJ1-2, with TRBD1 matching over 7 bases. The CDR3 runs 13 residues. From germline, CDR1 is SGHRS and CDR2 YFSETQ. The J segment lost 8 bases and the V segment lost 0 bases, leaving 4 bases of the junction unmatched. The CDR3 protein is CASSLEGGTGYTF. CDR3 DNA: TGCGCCAGCAGCTTGGAAGGGGGCACCGGCTACACCTTC.

The chain joins TRBV2 to TRBJ2-2, with a tentative D call TRBD1 (5 bases). The V gene lost 11 bases and the J gene lost 3 bases, with 13 bases spanning the gap. The germline CDR1 and CDR2 sequences are SNHLY and FYNNEI. The CDR3 has 13 amino acids. CDR3 amino acids: CARQGIDTGELFF. The CDR3 coding sequence is TGTGCCCGGCAGGGTATCGACACCGGGGAGCTGTTTTTT.

The chain links TRBV11-2 to TRBJ1-2; possibly TRBD1 for D (6 bases). The CDR3 is made up of 13 amino acids. V was shortened by 5 bases and J by 6 bases, with 13 bases between the two germline ends. CDR1 is SGHAT and CDR2 is FQNNGV in the germline V gene. In DNA, the CDR3 is TGTGCCAGCAGCCCCACAGGGTCCCATGGCTACACCTTC. Translated: CASSPTGSHGYTF.

This sequence joins TRBV6-1 and TRBJ1-4; a possible D gene is TRBD1 (5 bases). Per germline, CDR1 MNHNS and CDR2 SASEGT. V gave up 2 bases and J gave up 0 bases, with 13 bases separating them. CDR3 size: 17 residues. CDR3 in amino acids: CASSERRGTATNEKLFF. Written as DNA, the CDR3 is TGTGCCAGCAGTGAAAGGCGGGGGACCGCAACTAATGAAAAACTGTTTTTT.

The V call is TRBV12-3 or TRBV12-4, the J call TRBJ2-1, with D uncertain. The CDR3 contains 13 residues. V was trimmed by 5 bases and J by 10 bases, leaving 15 bases between them. The CDR3 loop reads CASSLGLFREQFF. For the CDR3, the DNA is TGTGCCAGCAGTCTAGGCCTTTTTAGAGAGCAGTTCTTC.